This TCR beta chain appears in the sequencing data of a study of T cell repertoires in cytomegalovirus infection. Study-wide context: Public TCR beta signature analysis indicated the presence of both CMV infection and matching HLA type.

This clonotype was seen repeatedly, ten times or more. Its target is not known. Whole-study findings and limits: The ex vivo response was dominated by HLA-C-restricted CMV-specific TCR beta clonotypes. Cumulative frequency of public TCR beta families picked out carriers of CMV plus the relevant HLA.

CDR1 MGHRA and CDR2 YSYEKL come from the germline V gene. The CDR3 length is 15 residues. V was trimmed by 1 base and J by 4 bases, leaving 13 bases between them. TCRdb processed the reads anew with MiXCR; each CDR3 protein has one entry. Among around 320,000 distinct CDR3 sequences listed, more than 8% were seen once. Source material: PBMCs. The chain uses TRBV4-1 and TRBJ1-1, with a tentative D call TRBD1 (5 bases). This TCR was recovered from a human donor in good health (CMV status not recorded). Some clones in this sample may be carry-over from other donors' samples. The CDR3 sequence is CASSQVGRALTEAFF. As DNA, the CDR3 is TGCGCCAGCAGCCAAGTGGGCAGGGCCCTCACTGAAGCTTTCTTT.